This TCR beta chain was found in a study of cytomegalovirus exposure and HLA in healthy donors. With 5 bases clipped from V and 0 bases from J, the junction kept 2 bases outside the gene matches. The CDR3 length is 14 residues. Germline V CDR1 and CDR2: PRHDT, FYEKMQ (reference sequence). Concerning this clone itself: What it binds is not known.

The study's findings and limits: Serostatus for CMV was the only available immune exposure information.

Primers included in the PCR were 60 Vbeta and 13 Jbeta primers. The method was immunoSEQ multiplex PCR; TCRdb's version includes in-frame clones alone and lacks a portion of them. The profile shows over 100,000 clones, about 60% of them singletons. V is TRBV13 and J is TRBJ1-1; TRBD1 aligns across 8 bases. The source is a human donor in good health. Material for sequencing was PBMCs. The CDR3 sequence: CASSGQGVNTEAFF. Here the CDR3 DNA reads TGTGCCAGCAGCGGACAGGGCGTGAACACTGAAGCTTTCTTT.